This T cell receptor beta chain was profiled in a study of T cell responses to AZD1222 COVID-19 vaccine. As for the study in general: Both about-4-week and about-12-week second-dose recipients were combined.

TCRdb keeps only in-frame clones here, not all; method: immunoSEQ multiplex PCR. The sample has about 140,000 clones; more than 75% are singletons. A remark on this clone: The target antigen is unknown.

Study results and caveats: Most donors were white British and more were female, and clonal diversity was possibly underestimated. CD4 TCRs linked to vaccination spanned spike, dominating at 160-218 and 743-854. Only 5 or 6 individuals given AZD1222 were seropositive at baseline.

With 2 bases clipped from V and 5 bases from J, the junction kept 14 bases outside the gene matches. The germline V gene encodes CDR1 MDHEN and CDR2 SYDVKM. This CDR3 contains 18 residues. The V call is TRBV28, the J call TRBJ2-1; 8 bases are shared with TRBD1. This clonotype was obtained from an adult in good health. The specimen was peripheral blood, collected on day 0 of AZD1222 vaccination. The CDR3 region has the DNA TGTGCCAGCAGTTTAGGTCCCAATACAGGGGGGTACGACAATGAGCAGTTCTTC. As protein: CASSLGPNTGGYDNEQFF. The whole variable domain, filled in from reference TRBV28 and TRBJ2-1, reads DVKVTQSSRYLVKRTGEKVFLECVQDMDHENMFWYRQDPGLGLRLIYFSYDVKMKEKGDIPEGYSVSREKKERFSLILESASTNQTSMYLCASSLGPNTGGYDNEQFFGPGTRLTVL.